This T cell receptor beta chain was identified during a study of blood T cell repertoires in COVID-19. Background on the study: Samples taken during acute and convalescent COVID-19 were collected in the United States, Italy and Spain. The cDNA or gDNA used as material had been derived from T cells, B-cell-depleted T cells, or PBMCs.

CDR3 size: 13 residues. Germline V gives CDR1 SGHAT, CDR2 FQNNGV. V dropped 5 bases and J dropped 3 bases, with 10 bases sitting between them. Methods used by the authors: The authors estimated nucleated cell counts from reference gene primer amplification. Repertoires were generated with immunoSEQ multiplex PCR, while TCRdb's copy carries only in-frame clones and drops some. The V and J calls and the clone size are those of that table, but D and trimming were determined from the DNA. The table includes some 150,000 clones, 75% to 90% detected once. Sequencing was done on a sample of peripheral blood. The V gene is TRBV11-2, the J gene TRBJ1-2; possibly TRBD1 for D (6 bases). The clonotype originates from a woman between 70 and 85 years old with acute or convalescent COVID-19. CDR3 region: CASSLWTDYGYTF. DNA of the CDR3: TGTGCCAGCAGCCTATGGACAGACTATGGCTACACCTTC.